The clone carrying this TCR beta chain has just a few counts. The data stem from a study of Graves' ophthalmopathy and Graves' hyperthyroidism. For donors with ophthalmopathy, the disease showed moderate-to-severe activity, reached CAS ≥3 and NOSPECS ≥4, and had lasted under 3 months. Orbital computed tomography, together with clinical symptoms, serum thyroxine, TRAb and thyroid ultrasound, was used for diagnosis. The TCR beta CDR3 regions underwent amplification from RNA transcripts. RT-PCR was first run with HTBI primers, then multiplex PCR in a second round. TCRdb re-analysed the multiplex PCR reads in MiXCR, keeping a single row per CDR3 protein. The sample contains about 220,000 distinct CDR3 sequences, roughly 21% of which appear only once. CDR3 length equals 14 residues. The ends were cut back, 3 bases at V and 2 bases at J, with 12 bases in the middle. CDR1 and CDR2 from the germline V gene are DFQATT and SNEGSKA (reference sequence).

Input material: peripheral blood. This TCR was sampled from a woman between 50 and 59 years old with Graves' ophthalmopathy. The chain is built from TRBV20-1 and TRBJ2-3, with D possibly being TRBD1 or TRBD2 (5 bases each). In nucleotides, the CDR3 is TGCAGTGCTAGCGGGACGGGCGTCACAGATACGCAGTATTTT. Its protein is CSASGTGVTDTQYF.